This T cell receptor (beta chain) was captured by sequencing in a study of blood T cell repertoires in COVID-19. Looking at the study overall: Donors in the United States, Italy and Spain gave samples during acute or convalescent COVID-19. Sample material is recorded as cDNA or gDNA derived from T cells, B-cell-depleted T cells, or PBMCs.

There are 17 residues in the CDR3. The V segment lost 5 bases and the J segment 1 base; nucleotides outside the gene matches: 8. The V gene's germline CDR1 is MNHEY and CDR2 SMNVEV (reference sequence). As originally analysed: Estimation of nucleated cell counts relied on the amplification of reference gene primers. The protocol was immunoSEQ multiplex PCR, while the TCRdb copy is restricted to in-frame clones and leaves out a portion. The V and J calls and clone size were taken over from that table, and D and trimming were inferred from the DNA. The sample lists about 89,000 clones, 70% to 80% occurring once.

The V call is TRBV27, the J call TRBJ2-6, with 7 bases identical to TRBD1. This clonotype was sampled from a human donor in a cohort sampled during active COVID-19. The sample taken for sequencing was peripheral blood. Here the CDR3 reads CASSPGQFSSGANVLTF. The CDR3 bases are TGTGCCAGCAGTCCGGGACAGTTCTCTTCTGGGGCCAACGTCCTGACTTTC.